This passage covers 23 T cell receptor beta chains from one sample sequenced in a study of OX40 agonist ivuxolimab in advanced cancers. Produced via immunoSEQ multiplex PCR; TCRdb's table is partial and in-frame only. The sample gives about 77,000 clones, approximately 82% of which show up once; approximately 0.8% is in the top ten. This sample comprised CD4+ or CD8+ T cells sorted from blood, obtained in a trial of the OX40 agonist ivuxolimab. Every receptor here comes from an adult with an advanced solid tumor such as melanoma, head and neck, liver or kidney cancer.

The chain combines TRBV5-1 with TRBJ2-5, with 7 bases matching TRBD1. This CDR3 has 12 residues. Germline V gives CDR1 SGHRS, CDR2 YFSETQ. Trimming took 9 bases from V and 1 from J; bases not matched to a gene: 3. CDR3 nucleotides: TGCGCCACAAGACAGGGCCAAGAGACCCAGTACTTC. Translating it yields CATRQGQETQYF.

This rearrangement joins TRBV5-4 to TRBJ1-2; 9 nucleotides agree with TRBD1. Germline trimming cut 4 bases from V and 8 bases from J; bases unmatched to any gene: 21. There are 18 residues in the CDR3. The germline V gene encodes CDR1 SGHNT and CDR2 YYREEE (reference sequence). The CDR3 nucleotides are TGTGCCAGCAGCCCCGGGGCTTCCGGGACAGGGCTGTGGTACGGCTACACCTTC. It specifies CASSPGASGTGLWYGYTF.

V gene TRBV6-5 combines with J gene TRBJ2-1, with TRBD2 as a possible D gene (5 bases). The germline CDR1 and CDR2 sequences are MNHEY and SVGAGI. V dropped 7 bases and J dropped 6 bases, with 16 bases sitting between them. The CDR3 length is 14 residues. CDR3 sequence reads: CASNPSPRANEQFF. The CDR3, as DNA: TGTGCCAGCAATCCCAGCCCGAGGGCCAATGAGCAGTTCTTC.

The chain links TRBV5-1 to TRBJ2-3; TRBD1 might be the D (7 bases). The CDR3 runs to 16 residues. With 1 base removed from V and 4 bases from J, the gap between germline ends came to 16 bases. Germline assignment: CDR1 SGHRS and CDR2 YFSETQ. CDR3: CASSLTGEVRADTQYF. For the CDR3, the DNA is TGCGCCAGCAGCTTGACAGGGGAGGTTAGAGCAGATACGCAGTATTTT.

The gene calls are TRBV5-1 and TRBJ2-5; D is ambiguous. CDR3 length: 14 amino acids. Germline values: CDR1 SGHRS, CDR2 YFSETQ. Trimming shortened V by 0 bases and J by 0 bases, and 6 bases separated the two germline ends. CDR3 protein: CASSLVDDQETQYF. CDR3 nucleotides: TGCGCCAGCAGCTTGGTCGACGACCAAGAGACCCAGTACTTC.

This clone showed up just once. The rearrangement links TRBV30 to TRBJ2-5, with unresolved D. Germline V CDR1 and CDR2: GTSNPN, SVGIG (reference sequence). This CDR3 is built from 16 residues. V was shortened by 3 bases and J by 2 bases, with 19 bases between the two germline ends. The CDR3 DNA follows: TGTGCCTGGAGGAAACCCGGGCAGGTACTACAAGAGACCCAGTACTTC. Its translation: CAWRKPGQVLQETQYF.

CDR3 protein: CASTKGGQGAYEQYF. DNA for the CDR3: TGTGCCAGCACGAAGGGGGGACAGGGGGCCTACGAGCAGTACTTC. The chain is built from TRBV2 and TRBJ2-7; 11 nucleotides agree with TRBD1. Germline CDR1 is SNHLY and CDR2 is FYNNEI. Germline trimming cut 7 bases from V and 2 bases from J; bases unmatched to any gene: 7. CDR3 length equals 15 residues.

The chain recombines TRBV5-1 with TRBJ2-2, with 8 bases matching TRBD2. Germline loops: CDR1 SGHRS, CDR2 YFSETQ. This CDR3 comprises 17 residues. The V gene end was trimmed by 0 bases and the J gene end by 0 bases; junction bases not matched to a gene: 4. DNA of the CDR3: TGCGCCAGCAGCTTGGGTTCTAGCGGGTCGAACACCGGGGAGCTGTTTTTT. It yields the protein CASSLGSSGSNTGELFF.

This clone appeared a single time. This chain links TRBV7-2 with TRBJ2-7; 9 nucleotides match TRBD1. Per germline, CDR1 SGHTA and CDR2 FQGNSA. The CDR3 covers 14 residues. V dropped 5 bases and J dropped 6; count of bases not matched to a gene: 8. In DNA, the CDR3 is TGTGCCAGCAGCCAGGGACAGGGAAGGCGCGAGCAGTACTTC. It codes for CASSQGQGRREQYF.

The rearrangement joins TRBV6-5 to TRBJ2-7; 11 positions match TRBD1. J gave up 3 bases and V 5 bases, and 3 bases lay outside the gene matches. Germline V gives CDR1 MNHEY, CDR2 SVGAGI. The CDR3 sequence is 14 residues long. The CDR3 region has the DNA TGTGCCAGCAGTACCGGGACAGGGGGCTACGAGCAGTACTTC. Its translation: CASSTGTGGYEQYF.

The CDR3 sequence: CASGPVGVGNEQFF. The CDR3 coding sequence is TGTGCCAGCGGGCCTGTTGGGGTCGGGAATGAGCAGTTCTTC. The J gene is TRBJ2-1, the V gene TRBV6-5; no clear D gene. Germline V CDR1 and CDR2: MNHEY, SVGAGI. The CDR3 is 14 amino acids. Trimming took 8 bases from V and 7 from J, leaving 18 bases between them.

The chain has TRBV7-2 and TRBJ2-1, with TRBD1 matching over 10 bases. Trimming took 9 bases from V and 2 from J; bases not matched to a gene: 7. Germline CDR1 is SGHTA and CDR2 is FQGNSA. This CDR3 is built from 15 residues. The chain's CDR3 is CASSLGQGAYNEQFF. The CDR3 DNA is TGTGCCAGTTCGTTAGGACAGGGGGCCTACAATGAGCAGTTCTTC.

J is TRBJ2-7 and V is TRBV4-2, with 11 bases lining up with TRBD2. Germline V gives CDR1 LGHNA, CDR2 YNFKEQ. With 0 bases clipped from V and 7 bases from J, the junction kept 2 bases outside the gene matches. The CDR3 covers 14 residues. The DNA for the CDR3 is TGTGCCAGCAGCCAAGAAACTAGCGGGAGAGAGCAGTACTTC. It is translated as CASSQETSGREQYF.

The chain couples TRBV28 to TRBJ2-1; TRBD1 or TRBD2 may be the D gene (5 bases each). Germline CDR1 and CDR2: MDHEN and SYDVKM. The CDR3 runs 16 residues. Trimming cost V 5 bases and J 6 bases, with 20 bases left between them. Written as DNA, the CDR3 is TGTGCCAGCAGTCCCCCCGGGGCAGTGAGAGGCAATGAGCAGTTCTTC. It codes for CASSPPGAVRGNEQFF. The full variable domain, its missing parts supplied by reference TRBV28 and TRBJ2-1, is DVKVTQSSRYLVKRTGEKVFLECVQDMDHENMFWYRQDPGLGLRLIYFSYDVKMKEKGDIPEGYSVSREKKERFSLILESASTNQTSMYLCASSPPGAVRGNEQFFGPGTRLTVL.

The chain is built from TRBV19 and TRBJ1-1; D ambiguous. V lost 5 bases, J lost 5 bases, and 12 bases lay in between. This CDR3 comprises 13 residues. Germline CDR1 is LNHDA and CDR2 is SQIVND (reference sequence). Written as DNA, the CDR3 is TGTGCCAGTAGTCCCGTTAGGAGTACTGAAGCTTTCTTT. This gives the protein CASSPVRSTEAFF.

CDR3 sequence (DNA): TGTGCCAGCAGCTTTCTGCGCGGGATAAATAGCGAGCAGTACTTC. Its protein is CASSFLRGINSEQYF. The chain joins TRBV7-2 to TRBJ2-7, with D tentatively TRBD2 (6 bases). Germline values: CDR1 SGHTA, CDR2 FQGNSA. This CDR3 spans 15 amino acids. The V end was cut by 3 bases, the J end by 6 bases, with 18 bases between.

The DNA of the CDR3 is TGTGCCAGCAGCTTAACGCGGACAGGTGGCACCTACGAGCAGTACTTC. Protein sequence: CASSLTRTGGTYEQYF. The chain is built from TRBV11-3 and TRBJ2-7; the match to TRBD1 covers 7 bases. This CDR3 spans 16 amino acids. Trimming took 2 bases from V and 2 from J; bases not matched to a gene: 9. Germline CDR1 reads SGHNT; CDR2 reads YENEEA.

The chain links TRBV5-1 to TRBJ2-1, with D perhaps TRBD2 (6 bases). Germline assignment: CDR1 SGHRS and CDR2 YFSETQ. The CDR3 has 15 amino acids. The V and J ends lost 2 bases and 5 bases respectively, with 14 bases between them. CDR3 protein: CASSFIGGGNNEQFF. The CDR3 DNA follows: TGCGCCAGCAGCTTCATCGGCGGAGGGAACAATGAGCAGTTCTTC.

V usage is TRBV19 and J usage is TRBJ1-1; D remains ambiguous. CDR1 is LNHDA and CDR2 is SQIVND in the germline V gene (reference sequence). The CDR3 sequence is 14 residues long. V was shortened by 6 bases and J by 2 bases, with 13 bases between the two germline ends. The CDR3 DNA sequence: TGTGCCAGTAGCAGCGGGAGGGTAAACACTGAAGCTTTCTTT. This encodes CASSSGRVNTEAFF.

A few counts support this clone. The J gene is TRBJ2-3, the V gene TRBV4-2, with D perhaps TRBD2 (6 bases). The CDR3 length is 16 residues. Trimming took 0 bases from V and 2 from J, leaving 12 bases between them. CDR1 is LGHNA, CDR2 YNFKEQ, per germline. For the CDR3, the DNA is TGTGCCAGCAGCCAAGAAGCGAGCGGGTTCACAGATACGCAGTATTTT. Protein: CASSQEASGFTDTQYF.

The rearrangement uses TRBV6-1 and TRBJ2-1; 7 bases fit TRBD1. CDR1 is MNHNS, CDR2 SASEGT, per germline. The CDR3 contains 15 residues. V gave up 3 bases and J gave up 9 bases; unmatched junction bases: 11. CDR3 protein: CASSDPGQARGEQFF. The CDR3 nucleotides are TGTGCCAGCAGTGATCCAGGACAGGCGAGGGGTGAGCAGTTCTTC.

The chain combines TRBV11-2 with TRBJ2-7; D perhaps matches TRBD2 (6 bases). V was trimmed by 7 bases and J by 4 bases, leaving 17 bases between them. This CDR3 has 14 residues. Germline loops: CDR1 SGHAT, CDR2 FQNNGV. Written as DNA, the CDR3 is TGTGCCAGCAAAATGACGGGACTCATATACGAGCAGTACTTC. Protein: CASKMTGLIYEQYF. Looking up the rest from reference TRBV11-2 and TRBJ2-7 gives the full variable domain: EAGVAQSPRYKIIEKRQSVAFWCNPISGHATLYWYQQILGQGPKLLIQFQNNGVVDDSQLPKDRFSAERLKGVDSTLKIQPAKLEDSAVYLCASKMTGLIYEQYFGPGTRLTVT.

This clone was picked up a small number of times. This chain joins TRBV6-5 and TRBJ1-5, with D tentatively TRBD1 (5 bases). CDR1 is MNHEY and CDR2 is SVGAGI in the germline V gene. The CDR3 contains 15 residues. V lost 0 bases and J lost 2, with 8 bases in between. In DNA form, the CDR3 reads TGTGCCAGCAGTTACTCCGGGACGCGCAATCAGCCCCAGCATTTT. Translation: CASSYSGTRNQPQHF.